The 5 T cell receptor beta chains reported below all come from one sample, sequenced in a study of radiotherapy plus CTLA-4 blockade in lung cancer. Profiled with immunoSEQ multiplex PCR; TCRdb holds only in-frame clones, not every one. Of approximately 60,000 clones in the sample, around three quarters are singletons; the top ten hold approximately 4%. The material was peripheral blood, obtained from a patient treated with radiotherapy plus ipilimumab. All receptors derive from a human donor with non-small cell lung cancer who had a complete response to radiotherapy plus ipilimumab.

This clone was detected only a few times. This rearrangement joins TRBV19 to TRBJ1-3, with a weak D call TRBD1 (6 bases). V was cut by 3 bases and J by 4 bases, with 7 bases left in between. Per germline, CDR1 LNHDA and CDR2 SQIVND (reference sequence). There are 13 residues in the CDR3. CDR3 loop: CASSMQGGNTIYF. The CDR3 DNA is TGTGCCAGTAGTATGCAGGGGGGAAACACCATATATTTT.

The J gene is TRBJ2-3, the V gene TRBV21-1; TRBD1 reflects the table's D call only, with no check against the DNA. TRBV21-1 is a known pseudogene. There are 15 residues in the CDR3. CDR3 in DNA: TGTGCCACCCACCGGACAGGGTGTGAACGAAATACGCAGTATTTT. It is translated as CATHRTGCERNTQYF.

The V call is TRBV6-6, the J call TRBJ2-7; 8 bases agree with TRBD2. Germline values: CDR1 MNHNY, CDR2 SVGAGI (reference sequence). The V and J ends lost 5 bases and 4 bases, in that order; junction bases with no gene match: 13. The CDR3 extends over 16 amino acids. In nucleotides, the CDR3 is TGTGCCAGCAGTCCCGGGGGGACTAGGGGAACGTACGAGCAGTACGTC. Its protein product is CASSPGGTRGTYEQYV.

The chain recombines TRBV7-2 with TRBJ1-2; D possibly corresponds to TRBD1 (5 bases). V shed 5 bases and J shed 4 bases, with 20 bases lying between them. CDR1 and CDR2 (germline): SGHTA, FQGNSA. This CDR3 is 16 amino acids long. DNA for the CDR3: TGTGCCAGCAGCCCCCTCCACGGGGGAGTCGGCTATGGCTACACCTTC. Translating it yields CASSPLHGGVGYGYTF.

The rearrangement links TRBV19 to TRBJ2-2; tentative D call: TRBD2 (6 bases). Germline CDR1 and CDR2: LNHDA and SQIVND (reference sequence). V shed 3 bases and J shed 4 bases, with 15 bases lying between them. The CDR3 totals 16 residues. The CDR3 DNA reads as TGTGCCAGTAGTATTAGCCGCCACGGGAGCACCGGGGAGCTGTTTTTT. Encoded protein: CASSISRHGSTGELFF.